This entry is about one T cell receptor beta chain. Its antigen is currently unknown. Germline V gene sequence: CDR1 PRHDT, CDR2 FYEKMQ (reference sequence). V lost 5 bases and J lost 10; bases outside the gene matches: 11. The CDR3 is 14 amino acids. This sample was included in a study of human thymus T cells. Regarding the study as a whole: In thymic and blood repertoires alike, V and J usage looked biased.

Those donating were healthy Finnish infants in corrective surgery for congenital heart defects. Only four of the eight donors provided a 0.5-1 mL blood sample. Genomic DNA was extracted from every available blood leukocyte. Data came from immunoSEQ multiplex PCR; TCRdb stores just in-frame clones and leaves some out. The sample has 45,000 to 75,000 clones, about 94% seen once. The chain has TRBV13 and TRBJ2-1, with 7 bases aligning to TRBD1. Material: blood. This receptor was identified in a boy younger than two with a congenital heart defect but otherwise immunologically healthy. DNA for the CDR3: TGTGCCAGCAGCCCCATAGGGGGCCGACTCGAGCAGTTCTTC. Amino acids: CASSPIGGRLEQFF. The complete variable domain, with remaining parts taken from reference TRBV13 and TRBJ2-1, reads AAGVIQSPRHLIKEKRETATLKCYPIPRHDTVYWYQQGPGQDPQFLISFYEKMQSDKGSIPDRFSAQQFSDYHSELNMSSLELGDSALYFCASSPIGGRLEQFFGPGTRLTVL.